Listed here are 25 T cell receptor beta chains from one sample, sequenced in a study of blood T cell repertoires in COVID-19. Some clones are missing from TCRdb's copy, which holds only in-frame ones; the method was immunoSEQ multiplex PCR. Found here are 69,000 or so clones, under 90% of them singletons; the top ten hold about 14%. The sequenced material came from peripheral blood. The receptor source for this set is a man aged 50 to 59 with COVID-19, enrolled during active disease.

The chain is built from TRBV7-3 and TRBJ2-7; 9 nucleotides line up with TRBD2. Germline V gene lookup returns CDR1 SGHTA and CDR2 FQGTGA. The CDR3 spans 17 residues. Trimming cost V 2 bases and J 1 base; bases outside gene matches: 9. CDR3 region: CASSLLAGGRDSYEQYF. CDR3 bases: TGTGCCAGCAGCTTACTTGCCGGCGGGAGGGATTCCTACGAGCAGTACTTC.

J is TRBJ1-1 and V is TRBV7-3; maybe TRBD1 (6 bases). The CDR3 length is 14 residues. Germline V gene data show CDR1 as SGHTA and CDR2 as FQGTGA. Trimming removed 2 bases from V and 0 bases from J, with 7 bases in between. The chain's CDR3 is CASSLGQLNTEAFF. CDR3 nucleotide sequence: TGTGCCAGCAGCTTAGGACAGCTGAACACTGAAGCTTTCTTT.

The rearrangement links TRBV5-6 to TRBJ1-5; D not certain. V lost 0 bases and J 4 bases, leaving 8 bases between the germline ends. Germline V CDR1 and CDR2: SGHDT, YYEEEE. The CDR3 is 14 residues long. In DNA, the CDR3 is TGTGCCAGCAGCTTGGCTCAGAGGAATCAGCCCCAGCATTTT. Its translation: CASSLAQRNQPQHF.

This clone was found a few times. J is TRBJ2-2 and V is TRBV27; 7 bases agree with TRBD1. V trimming: 4 bases; J trimming: 6 bases; junction bases outside the gene matches: 11. The CDR3 contains 16 residues. Germline-derived CDR1 and CDR2 are MNHEY and SMNVEV (reference sequence). CDR3 protein: CASSSYDRVGPGELFF. The CDR3 coding sequence is TGTGCCAGCAGTTCCTACGACAGGGTCGGTCCCGGGGAGCTGTTTTTT.

This rearrangement joins TRBV5-1 to TRBJ2-3; tentatively, D is TRBD2 (6 bases). Germline CDR1 SGHRS, CDR2 YFSETQ. V was trimmed by 0 bases and J by 3 bases, leaving 17 bases between them. The CDR3 length is 17 residues. CDR3 region: CASSLAASVKGTDTQYF. The CDR3 DNA is TGCGCCAGCAGCTTGGCGGCTAGCGTTAAGGGGACAGATACGCAGTATTTT.

The V call is TRBV10-1, the J call TRBJ2-7; tentative D call: TRBD2 (7 bases). CDR1 and CDR2 (germline): WNHNN, SYGVQD (reference sequence). The CDR3 runs 15 residues. The germline V and J ends were trimmed by 8 bases and 3 bases, with 20 bases remaining between them. The CDR3 nucleotides are TGCGCCAGCGGCGGGGAGGGGGGATCAAGCTACGAGCAGTACTTC. Translated, it gives CASGGEGGSSYEQYF.

The chain couples TRBV4-1 to TRBJ2-1; tentatively, D is TRBD2 (7 bases). Germline CDR1 reads MGHRA; CDR2 reads YSYEKL. The CDR3 is 13 amino acids. V was pared by 4 bases and J by 14 bases, with 18 bases between. The CDR3 region is CASSPERGGAEFF. The DNA of the CDR3 is TGCGCCAGCAGCCCCGAGAGAGGGGGGGCAGAGTTCTTC.

This clone was seen only a few times. V is TRBV6-4 and J is TRBJ2-1; TRBD2 might be the D (6 bases). From germline, CDR1 is MRHNA and CDR2 SNTAGT. Trimming took off 3 bases at V and 0 bases at J, with 12 bases between the two ends. The CDR3 contains 16 residues. In DNA form, the CDR3 reads TGTGCCAGCAGTGAGGGGGGAGGCGGCTCCTACAATGAGCAGTTCTTC. It is translated as CASSEGGGGSYNEQFF.

This chain joins TRBV15 and TRBJ2-3; maybe TRBD1 (5 bases). Trimming removed 5 bases from V and 7 bases from J, with 13 bases in between. The CDR3 consists of 13 residues. Germline loops: CDR1 LNHNV, CDR2 YYDKDF (reference sequence). CDR3 sequence (DNA): TGTGCCACCAGCCGACAGTTTGTGCATACGCAGTATTTT. Translation gives CATSRQFVHTQYF.

V is TRBV5-1 and J is TRBJ1-1; 7 bases are a match to TRBD1. The V gene end was trimmed by 0 bases and the J gene end by 0 bases; junction bases not matched to a gene: 8. This CDR3 is 17 amino acids long. In germline, CDR1 is SGHRS, CDR2 YFSETQ. The CDR3 DNA reads TGCGCCAGCAGCTTGGAACTTGTGGGACAGCTGAACACTGAAGCTTTCTTT. Translation gives CASSLELVGQLNTEAFF.

The V and J genes are TRBV3-1 (or the pseudogene TRBV3-2) and TRBJ1-1; possible D gene TRBD1, 5 bases. CDR3 length: 14 amino acids. Trimming took off 1 base at V and 7 bases at J, with 13 bases between the two ends. Germline values: CDR1 LGHDT, CDR2 YNNKEL (reference sequence). The CDR3 coding sequence is TGTGCCAGCAGCCAAGTGTGTGACAGATTTGAAGCTTTCTTT. This translates into CASSQVCDRFEAFF.

The chain joins TRBV30 to TRBJ2-5; possible D gene TRBD1, 5 bases. This CDR3 contains 13 residues. CDR1 is GTSNPN, CDR2 SVGIG, per germline (reference sequence). V lost 5 bases and J lost 5, with 15 bases in between. CDR3 DNA: TGTGCCTGGGGATTGGGTGGGGCTGAGACCCAGTACTTC. Its protein product is CAWGLGGAETQYF.

The V and J genes are TRBV11-2 and TRBJ2-7; 7 bases are a match to TRBD1. V was pared by 3 bases and J by 4 bases, with 15 bases of the junction left unmatched. The CDR3 consists of 17 residues. Germline CDR1 reads SGHAT; CDR2 reads FQNNGV. CDR3 DNA sequence: TGTGCCAGCAGCTTCCTAGGTTTGGGACAGAATTCGTACGAGCAGTACTTC. This translates into CASSFLGLGQNSYEQYF.

The CDR3 loop is CASSAPGQGDSPLHF. The CDR3 nucleotides read TGTGCCAGCAGCGCTCCGGGACAGGGTGATTCACCCCTCCACTTT. The gene calls are TRBV9 and TRBJ1-6; 9 bases are shared with TRBD1. Trimming removed 3 bases from V and 8 bases from J; junction bases left unmatched: 6. CDR3 length: 15 residues. CDR1 SGDLS and CDR2 YYNGEE come from the germline V gene.

This chain links TRBV7-2 with TRBJ2-5; D is perhaps TRBD1 (5 bases). Germline V lookup: CDR1 SGHTA, CDR2 FQGNSA. The CDR3 loop spans 16 amino acids. V was shortened by 4 bases and J by 2 bases, with 17 bases between the two germline ends. The CDR3, as DNA: TGTGCCAGCAGCTCCAATGGGGCAGCTTTTCAAGAGACCCAGTACTTC. It specifies CASSSNGAAFQETQYF.

J is TRBJ1-3 and V is TRBV19; D gene unclear. In germline, CDR1 is LNHDA, CDR2 SQIVND (reference sequence). The CDR3 covers 17 residues. V lost 7 bases and J 2 bases, leaving 21 bases between the germline ends. CDR3 bases: TGTGCCAGTACTCGAAAAACCCAGGCGTGGGCTGGAAACACCATATATTTT. Protein: CASTRKTQAWAGNTIYF.

The chain has TRBV3-1 (or the pseudogene TRBV3-2) and TRBJ1-2, with D possibly matching TRBD1 (5 bases). Per germline, CDR1 LGHDT and CDR2 YNNKEL (reference sequence). The V end lost 4 bases, the J end lost 8 bases, and 17 bases lay between the germline ends. This CDR3 is 14 amino acids long. CDR3 sequence: CASSPAGTKGGYTF. In DNA, the CDR3 is TGTGCCAGCAGCCCCGCCGGGACTAAGGGGGGCTACACCTTC.

This chain connects TRBV3-1 (or the pseudogene TRBV3-2) to TRBJ2-3; D is unresolved. This CDR3 is 13 amino acids long. CDR1 is LGHDT and CDR2 is YNNKEL in the germline V gene (reference sequence). V was shortened by 3 bases and J by 1 base, with 5 bases between the two germline ends. CDR3 DNA sequence: TGTGCCAGCAGCCAGGGCGGCACAGATACGCAGTATTTT. Protein sequence: CASSQGGTDTQYF.

J is TRBJ2-3 and V is TRBV7-6; 8 bases agree with TRBD1. The CDR3 contains 15 residues. V was clipped by 2 bases and J by 7 bases; unmatched bases: 8. The V gene's germline CDR1 is SGHVS and CDR2 FNYEAQ. CDR3 loop: CASSLYLQGANTQYF. As DNA, the CDR3 is TGTGCCAGCAGCTTATACCTTCAGGGGGCTAATACGCAGTATTTT.

This clone came up many times. The gene calls are TRBV7-6 and TRBJ2-3; perhaps TRBD1 as D (5 bases). The CDR3 totals 13 residues. Germline lookup yields CDR1 SGHVS and CDR2 FNYEAQ. V lost 9 bases and J 7 bases, leaving 17 bases between the germline ends. This CDR3 reads CASAGLQRNTQYF. The CDR3 bases are TGTGCCAGTGCAGGGCTCCAACGGAATACGCAGTATTTT.

The chain couples TRBV3-1 (or the pseudogene TRBV3-2) to TRBJ2-5; 10 bases are shared with TRBD2. Germline V gene data show CDR1 as LGHDT and CDR2 as YNNKEL (reference sequence). The CDR3 totals 17 residues. Trimming at V came to 6 bases and at J to 0 bases, leaving 10 bases not matched to a gene. CDR3: CASSGGSGGAYQETQYF. The CDR3 DNA reads as TGTGCCAGCAGTGGTGGGAGCGGGGGGGCCTACCAAGAGACCCAGTACTTC.

This clone occurred once. The V call is TRBV27, the J call TRBJ2-1; 11 bases line up with TRBD2. CDR1 and CDR2 (germline): MNHEY, SMNVEV (reference sequence). The CDR3 covers 17 residues. Losses at the gene ends were 5 bases for V and 4 bases for J; bases not matched to a gene: 10. CDR3 DNA sequence: TGTGCCAGCAGTCCCACCACTAGCGGGGGCCCTTACAATGAGCAGTTCTTC. Residues: CASSPTTSGGPYNEQFF.

The V and J genes are TRBV10-3 and TRBJ2-1, with 9 bases aligning to TRBD2. The V and J ends lost 3 bases and 1 base, in that order; junction bases with no gene match: 1. Germline CDR1 and CDR2: ENHRY and SYGVKD. The CDR3 contains 15 residues. Here the CDR3 DNA reads TGTGCCATCAGTGATAGCGGGGGTTCCTACAATGAGCAGTTCTTC. Translated: CAISDSGGSYNEQFF.

The gene calls are TRBV11-2 and TRBJ2-1; D is possibly TRBD2 (6 bases). CDR1 is SGHAT, CDR2 FQNNGV, per germline. The CDR3 extends over 13 amino acids. The V and J ends lost 4 bases and 4 bases respectively, with 8 bases between them. Here the CDR3 reads CASSSGGYNEQFF. In DNA, the CDR3 is TGTGCCAGCAGCTCCGGGGGTTACAATGAGCAGTTCTTC. Variable domain in full (rest from reference TRBV11-2 and TRBJ2-1): EAGVAQSPRYKIIEKRQSVAFWCNPISGHATLYWYQQILGQGPKLLIQFQNNGVVDDSQLPKDRFSAERLKGVDSTLKIQPAKLEDSAVYLCASSSGGYNEQFFGPGTRLTVL.

The genes are TRBV5-4 and TRBJ2-1; possibly TRBD2 for D (6 bases). Between the trimmed V and J ends, which lost 0 bases and 3 bases, there was a span of 10 bases. The CDR3 has 15 residues. Germline CDR1 SGHNT, CDR2 YYREEE (reference sequence). The CDR3: CASSLAGEIYNEQFF. The CDR3 coding sequence is TGTGCCAGCAGCTTGGCGGGGGAAATCTACAATGAGCAGTTCTTC.